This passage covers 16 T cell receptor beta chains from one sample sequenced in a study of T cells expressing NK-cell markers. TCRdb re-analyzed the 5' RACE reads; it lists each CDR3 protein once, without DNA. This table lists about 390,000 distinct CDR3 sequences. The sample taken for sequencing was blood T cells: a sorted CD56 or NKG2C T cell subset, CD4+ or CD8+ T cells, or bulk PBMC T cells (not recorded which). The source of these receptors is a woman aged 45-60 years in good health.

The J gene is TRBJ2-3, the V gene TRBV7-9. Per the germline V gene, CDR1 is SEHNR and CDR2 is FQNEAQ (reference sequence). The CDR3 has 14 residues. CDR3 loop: CASSLERVTDTQYF.

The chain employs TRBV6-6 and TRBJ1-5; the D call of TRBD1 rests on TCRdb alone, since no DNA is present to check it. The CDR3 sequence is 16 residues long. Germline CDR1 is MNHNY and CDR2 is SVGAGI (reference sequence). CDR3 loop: CASSLGQGLRNQPQHF.

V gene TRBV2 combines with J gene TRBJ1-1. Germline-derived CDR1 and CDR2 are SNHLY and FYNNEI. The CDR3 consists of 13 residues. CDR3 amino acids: CASQVDVNTEAFF. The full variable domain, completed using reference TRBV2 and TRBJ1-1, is EPEVTQTPSHQVTQMGQEVILRCVPISNHLYFYWYRQILGQKVEFLVSFYNNEISEKSEIFDDQFSVERPDGSNFTLKIRSTKLEDSAMYFCASQVDVNTEAFFGQGTRLTVV.

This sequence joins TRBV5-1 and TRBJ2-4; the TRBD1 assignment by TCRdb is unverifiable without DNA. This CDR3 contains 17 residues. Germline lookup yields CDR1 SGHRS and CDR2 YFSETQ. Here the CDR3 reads CASSGGQGALAKNIQYF. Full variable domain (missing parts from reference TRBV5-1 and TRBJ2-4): KAGVTQTPRYLIKTRGQQVTLSCSPISGHRSVSWYQQTPGQGLQFLFEYFSETQRNKGNFPGRFSGRQFSNSRSEMNVSTLELGDSALYLCASSGGQGALAKNIQYFGAGTRLSVL.

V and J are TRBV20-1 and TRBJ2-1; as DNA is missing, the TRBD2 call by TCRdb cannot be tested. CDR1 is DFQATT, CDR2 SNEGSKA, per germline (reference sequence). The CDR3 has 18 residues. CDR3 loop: CSASKTSGRAFGYNEQFF.

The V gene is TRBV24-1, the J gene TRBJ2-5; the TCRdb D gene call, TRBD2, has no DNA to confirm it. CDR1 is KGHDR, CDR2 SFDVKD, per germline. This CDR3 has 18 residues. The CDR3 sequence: CATSDLKRAGGPRETQYF.

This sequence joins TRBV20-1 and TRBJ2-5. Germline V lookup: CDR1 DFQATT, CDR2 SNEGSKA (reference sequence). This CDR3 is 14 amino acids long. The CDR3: CSARDQVWQETQYF.

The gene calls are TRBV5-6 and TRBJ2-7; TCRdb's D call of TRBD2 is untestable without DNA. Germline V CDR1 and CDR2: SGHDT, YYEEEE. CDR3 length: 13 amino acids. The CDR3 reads CASSFQRNYEQYF.

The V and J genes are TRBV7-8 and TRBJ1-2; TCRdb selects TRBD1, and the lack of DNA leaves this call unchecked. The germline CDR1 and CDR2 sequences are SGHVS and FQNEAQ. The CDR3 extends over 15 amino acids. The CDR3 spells CASSLVAGSEYGYTF.

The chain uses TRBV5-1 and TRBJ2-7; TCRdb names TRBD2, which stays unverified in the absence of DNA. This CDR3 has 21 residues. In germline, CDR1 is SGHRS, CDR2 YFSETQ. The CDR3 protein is CASSLGIYRDRDGLALSEQYF.

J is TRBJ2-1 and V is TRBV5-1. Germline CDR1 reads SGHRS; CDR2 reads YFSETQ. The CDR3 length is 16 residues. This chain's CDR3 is CASSLVVAGVVNEQFF.

CDR3 loop: CASSLTRERGEQFF. The V call is TRBV7-8, the J call TRBJ2-1. CDR1 is SGHVS and CDR2 is FQNEAQ in the germline V gene. There are 14 residues in the CDR3.

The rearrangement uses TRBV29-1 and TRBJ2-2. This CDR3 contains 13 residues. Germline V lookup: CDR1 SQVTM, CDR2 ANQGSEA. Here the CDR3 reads CSVEDSFTGELFF.

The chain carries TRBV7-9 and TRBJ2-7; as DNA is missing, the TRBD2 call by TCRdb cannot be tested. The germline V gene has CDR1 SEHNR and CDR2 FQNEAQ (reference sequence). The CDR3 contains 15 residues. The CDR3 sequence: CASSLGGLAGHEQYF.

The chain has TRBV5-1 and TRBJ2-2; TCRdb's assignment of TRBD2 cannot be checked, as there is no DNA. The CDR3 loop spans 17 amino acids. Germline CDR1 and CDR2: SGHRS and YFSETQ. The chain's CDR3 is CASSRLGLAGGTGELFF.

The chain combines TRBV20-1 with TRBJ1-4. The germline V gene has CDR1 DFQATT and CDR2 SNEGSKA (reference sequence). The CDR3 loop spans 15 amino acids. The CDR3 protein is CSARDAGRADEKLFF.